These T cell receptor beta chains were read from a single sample in a study of blood T cells in healthy people across ages. MiXCR was run by TCRdb on the 5' RACE reads, yielding one entry per CDR3 protein. The sample yields over 950,000 distinct CDR3 sequences, around 54% seen once. The sequencing input was blood. These receptors all come from a woman aged 55-69 years in good health. Each CDR3 is given with its conserved first and last residue. A D gene is named only where the DNA matches it firmly. A row's size may be missing; if present it is once, few, many or a size class.

>14|TRBV5-5|TRBJ1-4|NA|TRBD1
TGTGCCAGCAGCCGGGACAGGTTGGCTGAAAAACTGTTTTTT
CASSRDRLAEKLFF
>16|TRBV6-1|TRBJ2-1|once|NA
TGTGCCAGCAGTATGAATCGCCAAAGCTCCTACAATGAGCAGTTCTTC
CASSMNRQSSYNEQFF
>16|TRBV18|TRBJ1-4|NA|NA
TGTGCCAGCTCACCCCGGGAGGGATCGACTAATGAAAAACTGTTTTTT
CASSPREGSTNEKLFF
>13|TRBV6-5|TRBJ2-4|NA|NA
TGTGCCAGCAGTTACAATCGAGCGGGTGAGCAGTACTTC
CASSYNRAGEQYF
>14|TRBV29-1|TRBJ1-5|NA|TRBD1
TGCAGCGTGGTAGGACAGGGTAGCAATCAGCCCCAGCATTTT
CSVVGQGSNQPQHF
>12|TRBV4-1|TRBJ1-5|NA|NA
TGCGCCAGCAGCCAAGGGTTTGCGCCCCAGCATTTT
CASSQGFAPQHF
>17|TRBV4-3|TRBJ2-3|few|NA
TGCGCCAGCAGCCAAGATCTAGGGACGGGAGAGGCAGATACGCAGTATTTT
CASSQDLGTGEADTQYF
>13|TRBV20-1|TRBJ2-5|NA|NA
TGCAGTGCTGGTGGGACGCGACAAGAGACCCAGTACTTC
CSAGGTRQETQYF
>16|TRBV28|TRBJ2-3|few|TRBD2
TGTGCCAGCAGTTCCGGGACTAGTAGCCACACAGATACGCAGTATTTT
CASSSGTSSHTDTQYF
>12|TRBV27|TRBJ1-2|NA|TRBD1
TGTGCCAGCAGCGACAGGGGCGAAGGCTACACCTTC
CASSDRGEGYTF